This TCR beta chain was captured by sequencing in a study of OX40 agonist ivuxolimab in advanced cancers. Assay: immunoSEQ multiplex PCR; the TCRdb copy retains only in-frame clones and omits some. The sample contains 60,000 to 90,000 clones, about nine tenths of which appear only once. Germline CDR1 MNHNY, CDR2 SVGAGI (reference sequence). Trimming cost V 0 bases and J 5 bases, with 14 bases left between them. This CDR3 has 15 residues. V usage is TRBV6-6 and J usage is TRBJ2-7; a possible D gene is TRBD2 (7 bases). Source: CD4+ or CD8+ T cells sorted from blood, taken in a trial of the OX40 agonist ivuxolimab. The receptor comes from an adult with an advanced solid tumor such as melanoma, head and neck, liver or kidney cancer. The CDR3 DNA is TGTGCCAGCAGTTACTCTAGGGGGGGGCCCCACGAGCAGTACTTC. Its protein product is CASSYSRGGPHEQYF.